This passage covers 11 T cell receptor beta chains from one sample sequenced in a study of T cells in localized non-small cell lung cancer. Sequencing used immunoSEQ multiplex PCR; TCRdb keeps in-frame clones, though not all of them. The data show about 16,000 clones, roughly four fifths seen once. The material was peripheral blood, obtained before any cancer treatment. Receptors were obtained from a male donor at least 60 years old with stage I lung adenocarcinoma.

This chain connects TRBV4-1 to TRBJ1-1; tentative D call: TRBD1 (6 bases). The germline V gene encodes CDR1 MGHRA and CDR2 YSYEKL. The CDR3 covers 15 residues. V was cut by 0 bases and J by 4 bases, with 12 bases left in between. The DNA of the CDR3 is TGCGCCAGCAGCCAAGATGGGGGCCGTGGCACTGAAGCTTTCTTT. The encoded protein is CASSQDGGRGTEAFF.

CDR3 sequence: CAISEIQGNRAYEQYF. The CDR3 coding sequence is TGTGCCATCAGTGAAATACAGGGCAATCGAGCCTACGAGCAGTACTTC. This rearrangement joins TRBV10-3 to TRBJ2-7; maybe TRBD1 (6 bases). Germline loops: CDR1 ENHRY, CDR2 SYGVKD. Between the trimmed V and J ends, which lost 3 bases and 2 bases, there was a span of 17 bases. CDR3 length: 16 residues.

The chain carries TRBV6-5 and TRBJ1-1; 7 bases are a match to TRBD1. This CDR3 has 14 residues. Looked up from germline, CDR1 is MNHEY and CDR2 is SVGAGI. Unmatched junction bases numbered 8, after V lost 5 bases and J lost 5 bases. This CDR3 is CASSPQGGGTEAFF. The DNA for the CDR3 is TGTGCCAGCAGTCCCCAGGGGGGTGGAACTGAAGCTTTCTTT.

J is TRBJ1-2 and V is TRBV6-1; a possible D gene is TRBD1 (6 bases). The CDR3 length is 13 residues. The ends were cut back, 7 bases at V and 3 bases at J, with 12 bases in the middle. Germline assignment: CDR1 MNHNS and CDR2 SASEGT. The CDR3 spells CASIEEGDYGYTF. The CDR3, as DNA: TGTGCCAGCATCGAAGAGGGGGACTATGGCTACACCTTC.

The CDR3 reads CASRGTGGNSPLHF. CDR3 in DNA: TGTGCCAGCAGGGGGACAGGGGGCAATTCACCCCTCCACTTT. The gene calls are TRBV2 and TRBJ1-6; TRBD1 matches at 12 bases. Germline V gene lookup returns CDR1 SNHLY and CDR2 FYNNEI. This CDR3 is built from 14 residues. The V segment lost 6 bases and the J segment 7 bases; nucleotides outside the gene matches: 1.

The chain is built from TRBV7-9 and TRBJ1-6, with D uncertain. The CDR3 has 13 amino acids. Germline V CDR1 and CDR2: SEHNR, FQNEAQ (reference sequence). V was shortened by 2 bases and J by 6 bases, with 5 bases between the two germline ends. Here the CDR3 DNA reads TGTGCCAGCAGCTTAAGCGTTAATTCACCCCTCCACTTT. It encodes CASSLSVNSPLHF.

CDR3 amino acids: CASSVDREGRTSDSNEKLFF. As DNA, the CDR3 is TGTGCCAGCAGCGTAGACAGGGAAGGCCGGACATCGGATTCTAATGAAAAACTGTTTTTT. The rearrangement joins TRBV9 to TRBJ1-4; a possible D gene is TRBD1 (6 bases). Per the germline V gene, CDR1 is SGDLS and CDR2 is YYNGEE. The CDR3 totals 20 residues. Trimming removed 0 bases from V and 3 bases from J, with 24 bases in between.

This clone was observed a few times. CDR3 sequence: CASRSGDGKYEQYF. CDR3 coding DNA: TGTGCCAGCAGGTCGGGAGATGGAAAGTACGAGCAGTACTTC. The J gene is TRBJ2-7, the V gene TRBV7-9, with D perhaps TRBD2 (6 bases). Trimming stripped 6 bases from V and 4 bases from J, with 16 bases between. This CDR3 is 14 amino acids long. Germline V gene data show CDR1 as SEHNR and CDR2 as FQNEAQ (reference sequence).

This sequence joins TRBV29-1 and TRBJ1-4; 8 nucleotides line up with TRBD1. CDR1 and CDR2 (germline): SQVTM, ANQGSEA. V dropped 4 bases and J dropped 7; count of bases not matched to a gene: 5. CDR3 length: 13 residues. CDR3 protein: CSVGQGAAEKLFF. The CDR3 bases are TGCAGCGTTGGTCAGGGGGCGGCTGAAAAACTGTTTTTT. The full variable domain, rest sourced from reference TRBV29-1 and TRBJ1-4, is SAVISQKPSRDICQRGTSLTIQCQVDSQVTMMFWYRQQPGQSLTLIATANQGSEATYESGFVIDKFPISRPNLTFSTLTVSNMSPEDSSIYLCSVGQGAAEKLFFGSGTQLSVL.

The chain joins TRBV30 to TRBJ2-3; perhaps D is TRBD1 or TRBD2 (5 bases each). This CDR3 has 15 amino acids. Germline loops: CDR1 GTSNPN, CDR2 SVGIG (reference sequence). The ends were cut back, 3 bases at V and 1 base at J, with 14 bases in the middle. In DNA, the CDR3 is TGTGCCTGGAGGGCATACGGGGCGGGCACAGATACGCAGTATTTT. Amino acids: CAWRAYGAGTDTQYF.

The CDR3 DNA sequence: TGTGCCAGCAGCGTAGGTCGAGGAGGGGGACTAGCGTCAGATACGCAGTATTTT. Its protein is CASSVGRGGGLASDTQYF. This sequence joins TRBV9 and TRBJ2-3, with 10 bases fitting TRBD2. V dropped 0 bases and J dropped 4; count of bases not matched to a gene: 11. The CDR3 consists of 18 residues. Per the germline V gene, CDR1 is SGDLS and CDR2 is YYNGEE.